The entry that follows covers one TCR beta chain sequence. Its antigen is as yet unknown. The record originates from a study of T cell responses to AZD1222 COVID-19 vaccine. For the study at large: Analyses pooled second doses at about 4 or about 12 weeks.

Assay: immunoSEQ multiplex PCR; the TCRdb copy retains only in-frame clones and omits some. The sample has about 45,000 clones; around three quarters are singletons. Deletions cut 1 base from V and 12 bases from J, with 16 bases between. CDR3 length equals 15 residues. Germline V gene lookup returns CDR1 SGHAT and CDR2 FQNNGV. Broader study findings: The sample set comprised mostly white British donors with more females, and clonal diversity was possibly underestimated. No day 14 peak samples; only post-peak repertoires were characterized. Mapped onto spike, vaccine-associated CD4 TCRs spanned it and were dominant at 160-218 and 743-854.

Specimen: peripheral blood, collected on day 0 of AZD1222 vaccination. This clonotype was sampled from an adult in good health. The V gene is TRBV11-2, the J gene TRBJ1-6; D is perhaps TRBD1 (5 bases). CDR3: CASSLGGWSGLPLHF. The CDR3 DNA follows: TGTGCCAGCAGCTTAGGGGGGTGGTCCGGCTTACCCCTCCACTTT.